Shown below are 23 T cell receptor beta chains from a single sample sequenced in a study of monozygotic twins with inflammatory bowel disease. Following a re-call of the 5' RACE reads, TCRdb has one entry per CDR3 protein and lacks DNA. This specimen shows approximately 380,000 distinct CDR3 sequences; the ten leading clones hold just over 2.5%. The source material was blood. These receptors all stem from a human donor with ulcerative colitis or Crohn's disease, or a healthy co-twin of an affected twin (not recorded which).

This rearrangement joins TRBV20-1 to TRBJ1-2; TCRdb gives TRBD1 as the D gene, but with no DNA this cannot be confirmed. The CDR3 runs to 15 residues. The V gene's germline CDR1 is DFQATT and CDR2 SNEGSKA (reference sequence). CDR3 amino acids: CSAISDRVHNYGYTF.

The V and J genes are TRBV11-2 and TRBJ2-3; TCRdb's assignment of TRBD1 cannot be checked, as there is no DNA. Germline-derived CDR1 and CDR2 are SGHAT and FQNNGV. The CDR3 extends over 20 amino acids. CDR3 sequence reads: CASSKRGGSYPGFSTDTQYF.

V gene TRBV12-3 or TRBV12-4 combines with J gene TRBJ2-1; the TRBD2 assignment by TCRdb is unverifiable without DNA. This CDR3 contains 14 residues. The CDR3 loop reads CASRPIPGGNEQFF.

The chain couples TRBV10-3 to TRBJ1-1. Germline-derived CDR1 and CDR2 are ENHRY and SYGVKD. CDR3 length: 13 amino acids. CDR3 protein: CAISVNGWAEAFF.

This chain uses TRBV5-1 with TRBJ2-7; TCRdb selects TRBD2, and the lack of DNA leaves this call unchecked. The CDR3 has 14 residues. Looked up from germline, CDR1 is SGHRS and CDR2 is YFSETQ. Here the CDR3 reads CASSFGGPSYEQYF.

J is TRBJ2-5 and V is TRBV14. The germline CDR1 and CDR2 sequences are SGHDN and FVKESK. The CDR3 loop spans 13 amino acids. The CDR3 sequence: CASSSEWGETQYF.

This chain links TRBV20-1 with TRBJ2-1; TCRdb names TRBD1, which stays unverified in the absence of DNA. Per the germline V gene, CDR1 is DFQATT and CDR2 is SNEGSKA (reference sequence). The CDR3 runs to 14 residues. This CDR3 is CSARVGTINNEQFF.

CDR3: CASSLSRTVGYEQYF. J is TRBJ2-7 and V is TRBV11-2. Germline CDR1 reads SGHAT; CDR2 reads FQNNGV. The CDR3 runs 15 residues.

The chain has TRBV11-2 and TRBJ2-7; TCRdb calls TRBD2, which cannot be checked without DNA. The CDR3 extends over 14 amino acids. Per the germline V gene, CDR1 is SGHAT and CDR2 is FQNNGV. The CDR3 is CASSLAGAMDEQYF.

The chain links TRBV6-2 or TRBV6-3 to TRBJ2-7; TCRdb returns TRBD1, unconfirmable since there is no DNA. The CDR3 contains 14 residues. Per the germline V gene, CDR1 is MNHEY and CDR2 is SVGEGT. The CDR3 sequence is CASTRDRDGYEQYF.

The CDR3 sequence: CASSPPDSLNTEAFF. The chain joins TRBV18 to TRBJ1-1. CDR1 is KGHSH and CDR2 is LQKENI in the germline V gene. The CDR3 length is 15 residues.

This chain links TRBV11-2 with TRBJ2-7; the TCRdb call, TRBD2, lacks DNA for checking. There are 16 residues in the CDR3. CDR1 SGHAT and CDR2 FQNNGV come from the germline V gene. The CDR3 sequence is CASSLAWASDPYEQYF.

The chain uses TRBV7-6 and TRBJ1-1; no DNA is available, so the TRBD1 call from TCRdb remains unchecked. Germline lookup yields CDR1 SGHVS and CDR2 FNYEAQ. The CDR3 has 13 amino acids. The CDR3 reads CASSSGTYTEAFF.

The rearrangement uses TRBV10-3 and TRBJ1-1. The CDR3 is 15 residues long. The germline gives CDR1 ENHRY, CDR2 SYGVKD. CDR3 residues: CAISEFPGPNTEAFF.

The V call is TRBV9, the J call TRBJ2-1; there is no DNA to check the TCRdb D call of TRBD2. Looked up from germline, CDR1 is SGDLS and CDR2 is YYNGEE. The CDR3 length is 15 residues. CDR3 sequence: CASSVTVSEVVKQFF.

The V and J genes are TRBV20-1 and TRBJ2-7; without DNA, the TCRdb call of TRBD2 cannot be checked. Germline V gene data show CDR1 as DFQATT and CDR2 as SNEGSKA (reference sequence). The CDR3 length is 14 residues. The CDR3 spells CSSGGDSTSYEQYF.

The chain combines TRBV6-5 with TRBJ1-2. CDR3 size: 15 residues. Germline V lookup: CDR1 MNHEY, CDR2 SVGAGI. The CDR3 protein is CASSYSGFASYGYTF.

The chain is built from TRBV11-2 and TRBJ2-3; TCRdb's assignment of TRBD2 cannot be checked, as there is no DNA. The CDR3 spans 19 residues. Germline V gene data show CDR1 as SGHAT and CDR2 as FQNNGV. Here the CDR3 reads CASSLASRGAGGPGDTQYF.

This rearrangement joins TRBV19 to TRBJ1-2. This CDR3 region has 15 residues. Germline V gene lookup returns CDR1 LNHDA and CDR2 SQIVND (reference sequence). The CDR3 sequence: CASSPWGTSHYGYTF.

The chain combines TRBV12-3 or TRBV12-4 with TRBJ1-1; no DNA is available, so the TRBD1 call from TCRdb remains unchecked. The CDR3 is 15 residues long. The chain's CDR3 is CASRPAGTTRTEAFF.

The chain employs TRBV29-1 and TRBJ2-1. CDR1 is SQVTM and CDR2 is ANQGSEA in the germline V gene. This CDR3 region has 12 residues. The CDR3 region is CSVEPDTDEQFF.

The rearrangement links TRBV9 to TRBJ2-5; the D call of TRBD1 rests on TCRdb alone, since no DNA is present to check it. The germline gives CDR1 SGDLS, CDR2 YYNGEE. CDR3 size: 17 residues. The CDR3 spells CASSVDSSGVRRETQYF.

This chain joins TRBV6-1 and TRBJ1-1. The CDR3 runs to 12 residues. From germline, CDR1 is MNHNS and CDR2 SASEGT. CDR3 loop: CASSEYGREAFF.